These 31 T cell receptor beta chains were all obtained from the same sample, sequenced in a study of T cells after yellow fever vaccination. TCRdb re-analysed the 5' RACE reads in MiXCR, keeping a single row per CDR3 protein. Here the sample spans 200,000 to 250,000 distinct CDR3 sequences, 6.9% being singletons. Here the sequenced sample was CD4+ T cells sorted from PBMCs, taken 15 days after the yellow fever booster vaccination. The receptor source for this set is a man aged 25-45 years who received the YFV17D yellow fever vaccine.

On this clonotype itself: Being one base from a much bigger clone, this may be a read error. V gene TRBV10-3 combines with J gene TRBJ2-3; a possible D gene is TRBD2 (6 bases). Germline-derived CDR1 and CDR2 are ENHRY and SYGVKD. Trimming took 10 bases from V and 6 from J, leaving 17 bases between them. The CDR3 sequence is 13 residues long. The chain's CDR3 is CATTGAEGDTQYF. CDR3 bases: TGTGCCACCACCGGGGCGGAGGGGGATACGCAGTATTTT.

This clonotype came up many times. The chain carries TRBV5-1 and TRBJ1-2; D ambiguous. The CDR3 spans 13 residues. Germline V gene data show CDR1 as SGHRS and CDR2 as YFSETQ. Trimming stripped 2 bases from V and 4 bases from J, with 9 bases between. CDR3 protein: CASSFLTSYGYTF. The CDR3 bases are TGCGCCAGCAGCTTCCTAACTAGCTATGGCTACACCTTC. The full variable domain, with the rest looked up from reference TRBV5-1 and TRBJ1-2, is KAGVTQTPRYLIKTRGQQVTLSCSPISGHRSVSWYQQTPGQGLQFLFEYFSETQRNKGNFPGRFSGRQFSNSRSEMNVSTLELGDSALYLCASSFLTSYGYTFGSGTRLTVV.

This sequence joins TRBV18 and TRBJ2-5; 7 positions agree with TRBD2. Germline-derived CDR1 and CDR2 are KGHSH and LQKENI. The V segment lost 0 bases and the J segment 4 bases; nucleotides outside the gene matches: 8. The CDR3 is 16 amino acids. The CDR3 protein is CASSPPGRGLAETQYF. The CDR3 nucleotides are TGTGCCAGCTCACCACCGGGGAGGGGTCTGGCAGAGACCCAGTACTTC. Full variable domain (rest looked up from reference TRBV18 and TRBJ2-5): NAGVMQNPRHLVRRRGQEARLRCSPMKGHSHVYWYRQLPEEGLKFMVYLQKENIIDESGMPKERFSAEFPKEGPSILRIQQVVRGDSAAYFCASSPPGRGLAETQYFGPGTRLLVL.

This clonotype has more than one count but fewer than ten. The CDR3 DNA reads TGCAGTGCTAGAGATGCGGGAAGAGGGAGTGGGCAAGTTGAGCAGTTCTTC. It encodes CSARDAGRGSGQVEQFF. The chain recombines TRBV20-1 with TRBJ2-1; possible D gene TRBD2, 6 bases. The CDR3 spans 17 residues. V lost 0 bases and J lost 9, with 24 bases in between. Germline-derived CDR1 and CDR2 are DFQATT and SNEGSKA (reference sequence).

This clonotype occurred many times. CDR3 in amino acids: CASSQDGVNTEAFF. DNA of the CDR3: TGCGCCAGCAGCCAAGATGGGGTGAACACTGAAGCTTTCTTT. The chain employs TRBV4-3 and TRBJ1-1; D is unresolved. The CDR3 contains 14 residues. Looked up from germline, CDR1 is LGHNA and CDR2 is YSLEER. With 0 bases removed from V and 0 bases from J, the gap between germline ends came to 5 bases.

The J gene is TRBJ2-3, the V gene TRBV7-9; D may be TRBD1 (5 bases). Germline assignment: CDR1 SEHNR and CDR2 FQNEAQ (reference sequence). The CDR3 covers 14 residues. V was pared by 4 bases and J by 2 bases, with 10 bases between. The CDR3 DNA is TGTGCCAGCAGCTACCTGGACAACACAGATACGCAGTATTTT. Translated: CASSYLDNTDTQYF.

This clonotype was seen more than once but under ten times. This chain joins TRBV7-9 and TRBJ2-7, with D unclear. The CDR3 contains 14 residues. Germline lookup yields CDR1 SEHNR and CDR2 FQNEAQ (reference sequence). V was shortened by 5 bases and J by 6 bases, with 17 bases between the two germline ends. The CDR3 nucleotides are TGTGCCAGCAGCCTCACGGACGGAGCGCCCGAGCAGTACTTC. Translated, it gives CASSLTDGAPEQYF.

This clonotype has just a few counts. This chain connects TRBV29-1 to TRBJ2-3, with 11 bases matching TRBD2. This CDR3 region has 16 residues. Germline values: CDR1 SQVTM, CDR2 ANQGSEA. V was clipped by 3 bases and J by 6 bases; unmatched bases: 11. This CDR3 is CSVEGGGTSGVDTQYF. For the CDR3, the DNA is TGCAGCGTTGAGGGAGGGGGGACTAGCGGAGTGGATACGCAGTATTTT.

This clonotype was seen a handful of times. The chain joins TRBV27 to TRBJ2-7; 8 positions match TRBD1. CDR3 size: 14 residues. Trimming took 5 bases from V and 4 from J; bases not matched to a gene: 7. Germline V CDR1 and CDR2: MNHEY, SMNVEV (reference sequence). In DNA, the CDR3 is TGTGCCAGCAGTCCCCAGGGGGCGGGATACGAGCAGTACTTC. Translating it yields CASSPQGAGYEQYF.

The chain is built from TRBV27 and TRBJ2-3; no definite D call. Germline assignment: CDR1 MNHEY and CDR2 SMNVEV (reference sequence). Between the trimmed V and J ends, which lost 3 bases and 8 bases, there was a span of 9 bases. The CDR3 sequence is 12 residues long. The CDR3 sequence is CASSFPWGTQYF. CDR3 sequence (DNA): TGTGCCAGCAGTTTCCCGTGGGGTACGCAGTATTTT.

V is TRBV7-2 and J is TRBJ2-1; no definite D call. CDR1 is SGHTA, CDR2 FQGNSA, per germline. Trimming removed 1 base at V and 8 bases at J, with 18 bases between. The CDR3 is made up of 16 amino acids. CDR3 nucleotides: TGTGCCAGCAGCTTAGACTCGCAACTTCGAATGGATGAGCAGTTCTTC. This codes for CASSLDSQLRMDEQFF.

This clonotype was observed a few times. The chain couples TRBV28 to TRBJ1-2; TRBD1 matches 7 bases. The germline gives CDR1 MDHEN, CDR2 SYDVKM. CDR3 length equals 14 residues. The junction had 7 bases not matched to a gene; V was cut back by 7 bases and J by 2 bases. CDR3 in DNA: TGTGCCAGCATACGGGACAGAAGGAACTATGGCTACACCTTC. Encoded protein: CASIRDRRNYGYTF.

This chain uses TRBV5-4 with TRBJ2-3, with unresolved D. V lost 3 bases and J 3 bases, leaving 11 bases between the germline ends. In germline, CDR1 is SGHNT, CDR2 YYREEE (reference sequence). The CDR3 consists of 14 residues. CDR3 loop: CASSSDARTDTQYF. CDR3 in DNA: TGTGCCAGCAGCTCTGACGCCCGTACAGATACGCAGTATTTT.

Only a few counts were recorded for this clonotype. The chain joins TRBV28 to TRBJ2-5; D possibly matches TRBD1 or TRBD2 (5 bases each). Per the germline V gene, CDR1 is MDHEN and CDR2 is SYDVKM. The CDR3 is made up of 14 amino acids. V lost 9 bases and J lost 5, with 19 bases in between. The CDR3 reads CASTGTGLYETQYF. The CDR3 region has the DNA TGTGCCAGTACCGGGACGGGTTTATATGAGACCCAGTACTTC. Full variable domain (remainder filled in from reference TRBV28 and TRBJ2-5): DVKVTQSSRYLVKRTGEKVFLECVQDMDHENMFWYRQDPGLGLRLIYFSYDVKMKEKGDIPEGYSVSREKKERFSLILESASTNQTSMYLCASTGTGLYETQYFGPGTRLLVL.

This chain links TRBV2 with TRBJ1-5, with D possibly matching TRBD1 (6 bases). The V gene lost 4 bases and the J gene lost 6 bases, with 10 bases spanning the gap. CDR1 SNHLY and CDR2 FYNNEI come from the germline V gene. This CDR3 is 13 amino acids long. The CDR3 nucleotides read TGTGCCAGCAGTGCGGAGGGGGGTCAGCCCCAGCATTTT. Translation gives CASSAEGGQPQHF.

This rearrangement joins TRBV5-1 to TRBJ2-7; no firm D call. From germline, CDR1 is SGHRS and CDR2 YFSETQ. This CDR3 region has 11 residues. V was shortened by 0 bases and J by 12 bases, with 10 bases between the two germline ends. The CDR3 reads CASSLDSKRYF. CDR3 sequence (DNA): TGCGCCAGCAGCTTGGACAGCAAGCGGTACTTC.

This clonotype was seen at least ten times. The chain has TRBV5-1 and TRBJ2-1, with D unclear. Trimming removed 1 base at V and 5 bases at J, with 7 bases between. Germline lookup yields CDR1 SGHRS and CDR2 YFSETQ. The CDR3 covers 13 residues. The CDR3 is CASSLSTNNEQFF. CDR3 DNA sequence: TGCGCCAGCAGCTTGTCGACCAACAATGAGCAGTTCTTC. Together with reference TRBV5-1 and TRBJ2-1, the CDR3 gives the full variable domain: KAGVTQTPRYLIKTRGQQVTLSCSPISGHRSVSWYQQTPGQGLQFLFEYFSETQRNKGNFPGRFSGRQFSNSRSEMNVSTLELGDSALYLCASSLSTNNEQFFGPGTRLTVL.

J is TRBJ2-7 and V is TRBV5-1; weak D call: TRBD2 (8 bases). The V end lost 5 bases, the J end lost 3 bases, and 27 bases lay between the germline ends. The CDR3 contains 18 residues. The germline V gene has CDR1 SGHRS and CDR2 YFSETQ. The CDR3 DNA reads TGCGCCAGCAGTATCCCCCAGGGACAGACGGGGGGGGGCTACGAGCAGTACTTC. Translation: CASSIPQGQTGGGYEQYF.

There are many counts of this clonotype. V usage is TRBV3-1 and J usage is TRBJ2-3; D is perhaps TRBD2 (5 bases). The CDR3 runs 13 residues. Germline V gene lookup returns CDR1 LGHDT and CDR2 YNNKEL (reference sequence). The V gene lost 4 bases and the J gene lost 2 bases, with 7 bases spanning the gap. The CDR3: CASSRRDTDTQYF. The CDR3 DNA reads as TGTGCCAGCAGCCGCCGGGACACAGATACGCAGTATTTT.

This clonotype appeared many times. J is TRBJ2-7 and V is TRBV11-2; the D gene could be TRBD1 or TRBD2 (5 bases each). Between the trimmed V and J ends, which lost 4 bases and 4 bases, there was a span of 17 bases. The CDR3 sequence is 15 residues long. The V gene's germline CDR1 is SGHAT and CDR2 FQNNGV. The CDR3 sequence is CASSWGSPSWYEQYF. The CDR3 DNA sequence: TGTGCCAGCAGCTGGGGGAGCCCGTCTTGGTACGAGCAGTACTTC. Full variable domain (missing parts from reference TRBV11-2 and TRBJ2-7): EAGVAQSPRYKIIEKRQSVAFWCNPISGHATLYWYQQILGQGPKLLIQFQNNGVVDDSQLPKDRFSAERLKGVDSTLKIQPAKLEDSAVYLCASSWGSPSWYEQYFGPGTRLTVT.

This clonotype was recorded many times. V gene TRBV9 combines with J gene TRBJ2-7; 7 bases align to TRBD1. The CDR3 contains 17 residues. V lost 0 bases and J lost 0; bases outside the gene matches: 9. The germline gives CDR1 SGDLS, CDR2 YYNGEE. The DNA for the CDR3 is TGTGCCAGCAGCGTAGCTCCGGGACAGCCAAGCTCCTACGAGCAGTACTTC. This sequence encodes CASSVAPGQPSSYEQYF.

This clonotype was observed at least ten times. The chain combines TRBV20-1 with TRBJ2-4, with D unclear. Germline lookup yields CDR1 DFQATT and CDR2 SNEGSKA (reference sequence). The CDR3 is 15 residues long. V was clipped by 3 bases and J by 0 bases, with 12 bases between them. The CDR3 DNA reads as TGCAGTGCTAGCTCCGGAGATCTAGCCAAAAACATTCAGTACTTC. Protein: CSASSGDLAKNIQYF.

This clonotype was detected only a few times. The chain employs TRBV29-1 and TRBJ2-1, with D unclear. V was shortened by 6 bases and J by 9 bases, with 9 bases between the two germline ends. The CDR3 is 10 amino acids. Germline V gene sequence: CDR1 SQVTM, CDR2 ANQGSEA. The chain's CDR3 is CSVNEVEQFF. The CDR3, as DNA: TGCAGCGTGAATGAGGTTGAGCAGTTCTTC.

This clonotype has at least ten counts. The J gene is TRBJ2-2, the V gene TRBV7-8, with 7 positions matching TRBD2. Looked up from germline, CDR1 is SGHVS and CDR2 is FQNEAQ. Trimming removed 4 bases from V and 4 bases from J; junction bases left unmatched: 6. The CDR3 runs to 15 residues. The CDR3 DNA follows: TGTGCCAGCAGCTCCACCGGGACTACCACCGGGGAGCTGTTTTTT. Translation: CASSSTGTTTGELFF.

At least ten counts were recorded for this clonotype. The rearrangement joins TRBV5-1 to TRBJ2-3; D is possibly TRBD1 (8 bases). CDR3 length: 17 amino acids. V lost 0 bases and J lost 2, with 16 bases in between. Germline loops: CDR1 SGHRS, CDR2 YFSETQ. CDR3 in DNA: TGCGCCAGCAGCTTGGCCCGGGGGGACAGGAACACAGATACGCAGTATTTT. Translation: CASSLARGDRNTDTQYF. Full variable domain (outside the CDR3, taken from reference TRBV5-1 and TRBJ2-3): KAGVTQTPRYLIKTRGQQVTLSCSPISGHRSVSWYQQTPGQGLQFLFEYFSETQRNKGNFPGRFSGRQFSNSRSEMNVSTLELGDSALYLCASSLARGDRNTDTQYFGPGTRLTVL.

CDR3 amino acids: CSAREAGNEQFF. CDR3 DNA: TGCAGTGCTAGAGAGGCCGGCAATGAGCAGTTCTTC. The chain couples TRBV20-1 to TRBJ2-1; no clear D. Per germline, CDR1 DFQATT and CDR2 SNEGSKA (reference sequence). The CDR3 consists of 12 residues. V shed 0 bases and J shed 6 bases, with 6 bases lying between them.

This clonotype was recorded a few times. The rearrangement joins TRBV18 to TRBJ2-3, with 11 bases aligning to TRBD2. Germline V gene data show CDR1 as KGHSH and CDR2 as LQKENI. The CDR3 covers 17 residues. Trimming at V came to 3 bases and at J to 2 bases, leaving 7 bases not matched to a gene. The CDR3, as DNA: TGTGCCAGCTCACCTGGACTAGCGGGTGGCTCCACAGATACGCAGTATTTT. Translating gives CASSPGLAGGSTDTQYF.

This chain links TRBV28 with TRBJ2-2; 8 bases map to TRBD1. J lost 6 bases, V lost 2 bases, and 5 bases had no gene match. The germline V gene has CDR1 MDHEN and CDR2 SYDVKM. This CDR3 is 15 amino acids long. In nucleotides, the CDR3 is TGTGCCAGCAGTTTAGACAGGGGTACGGCCGGGGAGCTGTTTTTT. It codes for CASSLDRGTAGELFF. Supplemented by reference TRBV28 and TRBJ2-2, the full variable domain reads DVKVTQSSRYLVKRTGEKVFLECVQDMDHENMFWYRQDPGLGLRLIYFSYDVKMKEKGDIPEGYSVSREKKERFSLILESASTNQTSMYLCASSLDRGTAGELFFGEGSRLTVL.

In its sample, this clonotype was seen a few times. The chain is built from TRBV10-1 and TRBJ2-7; 9 nucleotides agree with TRBD1. Germline CDR1 WNHNN, CDR2 SYGVQD (reference sequence). The CDR3 loop spans 17 amino acids. The ends lost 10 bases at V and 3 bases at J; junction bases unmatched: 19. The CDR3 nucleotides are TGCGCCACCGTGTACGGGACAGGGAGGTTATTCATCTACGAGCAGTACTTC. Translated, it gives CATVYGTGRLFIYEQYF.

The gene calls are TRBV5-1 and TRBJ2-1, with 7 bases fitting TRBD1. After removal of 4 bases from V and 7 bases from J, the junction contained 8 bases not matched to a gene. Germline CDR1 and CDR2: SGHRS and YFSETQ. This CDR3 contains 14 residues. The chain's CDR3 is CASSVQGVGNEQFF. In nucleotides, the CDR3 is TGCGCCAGCAGCGTTCAGGGGGTGGGTAATGAGCAGTTCTTC.

This clonotype was recorded many times. This sequence joins TRBV28 and TRBJ2-7, with D unresolved. Germline V gene sequence: CDR1 MDHEN, CDR2 SYDVKM. The CDR3 consists of 15 residues. Trimming removed 2 bases at V and 9 bases at J, with 20 bases between. The CDR3 coding sequence is TGTGCCAGCAGTTTACTATTAGGGTCAACTTCCCGGCAGTACTTC. Translated, it gives CASSLLLGSTSRQYF.